These T cell receptor beta chains were read from a single sample in a study of shared clonotypes between healthy human individuals. Some clones are missing from TCRdb's copy, which holds only in-frame ones; the method was immunoSEQ multiplex PCR. The sample gives about 2.4 million clones, more than 85% of which show up once; about 0.34% is in the top ten. Sequenced material: naive CD4+ T cells from PBMCs. Receptor source: a man aged 18 to 29 in good health. Some clones in this sample may be carry-over from other donors' samples. The CDR3 runs from the conserved cysteine through the conserved F or W. Fields, in order: clone size, D gene, V gene, J gene, CDR3 protein, CDR3 DNA. A D gene is named only where the DNA matches it firmly. For some rows the clone size is stated as once, few or many, or as a class when expanded; others skip it.

.	TRBD1	TRBV7-2	TRBJ2-7	CASSSRTGGPYEQYF	TGTGCCAGCAGCTCCCGGACAGGGGGTCCATACGAGCAGTACTTC
.	TRBD2	TRBV14	TRBJ2-3	CASSQESSGRGSDTQYF	TGTGCCAGCAGCCAAGAGTCTAGCGGGAGGGGATCAGATACGCAGTATTTT
.	TRBD1	TRBV5-1	TRBJ2-7	CASSSRPGQGTTYEQYF	TGCGCCAGCAGCTCGAGACCGGGACAGGGAACTACCTACGAGCAGTACTTC
.	TRBD2	TRBV29-1	TRBJ2-7	CSVGGALLAGVAEQYF	TGCAGCGTTGGGGGGGCCTTACTAGCGGGAGTAGCCGAGCAGTACTTC
.	.	TRBV29-1	TRBJ1-1	CSSGDNSYFTEAFF	TGCAGCTCTGGGGACAATTCATACTTCACTGAAGCTTTCTTT
.	.	TRBV6-5	TRBJ2-7	CASSYDRRSYEQYF	TGTGCCAGCAGTTACGACAGGCGGTCCTACGAGCAGTACTTC
.	.	TRBV7-2	TRBJ1-2	CASSLVVGYGYTF	TGTGCCAGCAGCTTAGTTGTGGGGTACGGCTACACCTTC
.	.	TRBV4-1	TRBJ2-5	CASSRPGTREETQYF	TGCGCCAGCAGCCGGCCCGGGACCCGCGAAGAGACCCAGTACTTC
.	.	TRBV5-1	TRBJ2-3	CASSFDTGQQYF	TGCGCCAGCAGCTTTGATACAGGGCAGCAGTATTTT
.	TRBD2	TRBV7-9	TRBJ2-2	CASSEAAGVLAGELFF	TGTGCCAGCAGCGAGGCCGCGGGAGTACTGGCCGGGGAGCTGTTTTTT
.	.	TRBV30	TRBJ1-3	CAWSVIGASGNTIYF	TGTGCCTGGAGTGTAATAGGGGCATCCGGAAACACCATATATTTT
.	TRBD2	TRBV7-3	TRBJ2-5	CASSLRGLAGLGETQYF	TGTGCCAGCAGCTTAAGGGGACTAGCGGGCTTGGGGGAGACCCAGTACTTC
.	.	TRBV23-1	TRBJ2-6	CASSQSRYGQGRIAGANVLTF	TGCGCCAGCAGTCAATCCCGGTACGGCCAGGGACGTATCGCTGGGGCCAACGTCCTGACTTTC
.	.	TRBV6-6	TRBJ2-3	CASKGGLHTDTQYF	TGTGCCAGCAAGGGGGGGCTACACACAGATACGCAGTATTTT
.	.	TRBV6-1	TRBJ1-2	CASSEYLPTFYGYTF	TGTGCCAGCAGTGAATATCTACCCACGTTCTATGGCTACACCTTC
.	TRBD1	TRBV5-1	TRBJ2-1	CASSPSYRGQAYNEQFF	TGCGCCAGCAGCCCGTCCTACAGGGGGCAAGCCTACAATGAGCAGTTCTTC
.	.	TRBV5-1	TRBJ2-7	CASSWTLSYEQYF	TGCGCCAGCAGCTGGACACTCTCCTACGAGCAGTACTTC
.	TRBD2	TRBV7-2	TRBJ2-2	CASSRPGLAGVNTGELFF	TGTGCCAGCAGCCGCCCGGGACTAGCGGGCGTGAACACCGGGGAGCTGTTTTTT
.	TRBD2	TRBV30	TRBJ2-7	CAWSAGLAVTYEQYF	TGTGCCTGGAGTGCCGGACTAGCTGTGACCTACGAGCAGTACTTC
.	.	TRBV5-1	TRBJ2-5	CASSLGGARETQYF	TGCGCCAGCAGCTTGGGCGGGGCGCGGGAGACCCAGTACTTC
.	.	TRBV28	TRBJ1-3	CATWADGNTIYF	TGTGCCACCTGGGCGGATGGGAACACCATATATTTT
.	.	TRBV10-3	TRBJ2-2	CAIRGGGTGELFF	TGTGCCATCAGGGGGGGTGGCACCGGGGAGCTGTTTTTT
.	TRBD1	TRBV19	TRBJ1-2	CASSPIDRDVYGYTF	TGTGCCAGTAGTCCTATAGACAGGGACGTCTATGGCTACACCTTC
.	.	TRBV7-9	TRBJ2-7	CASSLREPIEQYF	TGTGCCAGCAGCTTGAGGGAACCAATCGAGCAGTACTTC
.	.	TRBV6-1	TRBJ1-4	CASSVGGAGQKLFF	TGTGCCAGCAGTGTAGGAGGGGCCGGACAAAAACTGTTTTTT
.	TRBD1	TRBV5-1	TRBJ1-4	CASSLRETGRSEKLFF	TGCGCCAGCAGCTTGAGGGAGACAGGGCGGTCTGAAAAACTGTTTTTT
.	.	TRBV9	TRBJ1-1	CASSEGQGPVTDTEAFF	TGTGCCAGCAGCGAGGGGCAGGGGCCGGTGACGGACACTGAAGCTTTCTTT
.	.	TRBV4-1	TRBJ2-3	CASSQQGLVTDTQYF	TGCGCCAGCAGCCAACAGGGTTTGGTAACAGATACGCAGTATTTT
few	.	TRBV9	TRBJ1-1	CASSVDGGEAFF	TGTGCCAGCAGCGTAGATGGCGGTGAAGCTTTCTTT
.	TRBD2	TRBV5-1	TRBJ2-2	CASSSGLAGGPDGELFF	TGCGCCAGCAGTTCGGGACTAGCGGGAGGGCCGGACGGGGAGCTGTTTTTT
.	.	TRBV5-6	TRBJ1-5	CASSSQVRDGQYSNQPQHF	TGTGCCAGCAGCTCTCAAGTCCGGGACGGCCAATATAGCAATCAGCCCCAGCATTTT
.	TRBD2	TRBV27	TRBJ2-1	CASRQLAGENEQFF	TGTGCCAGCAGACAACTAGCGGGAGAAAATGAGCAGTTCTTC
.	.	TRBV25-1	TRBJ2-5	CASSVWDGDLFQETQYF	TGTGCCAGCAGTGTTTGGGACGGTGACCTATTCCAAGAGACCCAGTACTTC
.	TRBD2	TRBV7-8	TRBJ2-3	CASSFMAGGRADTQYF	TGTGCCAGCAGCTTTATGGCGGGAGGGCGGGCAGATACGCAGTATTTT
.	.	TRBV7-6	TRBJ2-1	CASSLLTTSGDEQFF	TGTGCCAGCAGCTTACTCACGACTTCAGGGGATGAGCAGTTCTTC
.	TRBD2	TRBV7-2	TRBJ2-7	CASLLVAGEAEQYF	TGTGCCAGCCTCTTGGTAGCGGGAGAAGCCGAGCAGTACTTC
.	.	TRBV2	TRBJ2-7	CASSENGGSEQYF	TGTGCCAGCAGTGAGAACGGGGGCAGCGAGCAGTACTTC
.	.	TRBV28	TRBJ1-5	CASSLNKNQPQHF	TGTGCCAGCAGTTTAAACAAGAATCAGCCCCAGCATTTT
.	TRBD1	TRBV6-1	TRBJ2-7	CASSPPGQGKYEQYF	TGTGCCAGCAGTCCCCCGGGACAGGGAAAATACGAGCAGTACTTC
.	TRBD1	TRBV25-1	TRBJ1-2	CASSVGQGNYGYTF	TGTGCCAGCAGTGTAGGACAGGGAAACTATGGCTACACCTTC
once	TRBD2	TRBV28	TRBJ2-7	CASSSSLAGGTYEQYF	TGTGCCAGCAGTTCTTCTCTAGCGGGAGGGACCTACGAGCAGTACTTC
.	.	TRBV2	TRBJ2-5	CASSEDREGETQYF	TGTGCCAGCAGTGAAGACAGGGAGGGGGAGACCCAGTACTTC
.	TRBD1	TRBV5-1	TRBJ2-2	CASSPGQGVTGELFF	TGCGCCAGCAGCCCGGGACAGGGGGTCACCGGGGAGCTGTTTTTT
.	.	TRBV6-6	TRBJ2-1	CASMLRRGDEQFF	TGTGCCAGCATGTTACGCAGGGGGGATGAGCAGTTCTTC
.	.	TRBV5-1	TRBJ2-4	CASSLAQPVAKNIQYF	TGCGCCAGCAGCTTGGCTCAGCCGGTAGCCAAAAACATTCAGTACTTC
.	TRBD1	TRBV9	TRBJ2-5	CASSVATGGGWETQYF	TGTGCCAGCAGCGTCGCGACAGGGGGCGGATGGGAGACCCAGTACTTC
.	TRBD1	TRBV19	TRBJ2-7	CASSLGTGGYEQYF	TGTGCCAGTAGCCTTGGGACAGGGGGCTACGAGCAGTACTTC
.	.	TRBV7-9	TRBJ1-4	CASTIGPAALNEKLFF	TGTGCCAGCACAATTGGGCCCGCCGCCCTTAATGAAAAACTGTTTTTT
.	.	TRBV7-9	TRBJ1-6	CASSLVNSPLHF	TGTGCCAGCAGCCTCGTAAATTCACCCCTCCACTTT
.	.	TRBV6-5	TRBJ2-7	CASSYSERTVSGQYF	TGTGCCAGCAGTTACTCGGAACGGACGGTGTCGGGGCAGTACTTC
.	.	TRBV9	TRBJ2-1	CASSVGGDLYNEQFF	TGTGCCAGCAGCGTAGGGGGAGACTTATACAATGAGCAGTTCTTC
few	.	TRBV9	TRBJ1-5	CASGGYSNQPQHF	TGTGCCAGCGGGGGCTATAGCAATCAGCCCCAGCATTTT
once	.	TRBV28	TRBJ2-5	CASSSPSGAGEETQYF	TGTGCCAGCAGTTCACCATCGGGAGCAGGGGAGGAGACCCAGTACTTC
.	TRBD1	TRBV28	TRBJ1-5	CASSSDRVLQPQHF	TGTGCCAGCAGCTCTGACAGGGTTCTTCAGCCCCAGCATTTT